The source of this TCR beta chain is a study of T cell changes during pregnancy in multiple sclerosis. Data came from immunoSEQ multiplex PCR; TCRdb stores just in-frame clones and leaves some out. The sample has 45,000 to 55,000 clones; 94% are singletons. The V segment lost 3 bases and the J segment 3 bases; nucleotides outside the gene matches: 6. CDR3 length: 16 amino acids. Germline CDR1 reads LNHDA; CDR2 reads SQIVND (reference sequence). The TCR originated in a female donor with multiple sclerosis, enrolled in a pregnancy study. The material sequenced was CD8+ T cells from peripheral blood mononuclear cells, taken before pregnancy. This rearrangement joins TRBV19 to TRBJ2-1; 9 bases are a match to TRBD2. The CDR3 loop reads CASSIYNSGSYNEQFF. The CDR3 DNA reads TGTGCCAGTAGTATTTACAATAGCGGGAGCTACAATGAGCAGTTCTTC.